The 16 T cell receptor beta chains below come from one sample, sequenced in a study of human T cells and chemical hapten exposure. Time point indicated: patch test 2, 6 weeks after DPC sensitization. Treatment indicated: therapeutic diphenylcyclopropenone sensitization with weekly scalp DPC. TCRdb reanalysed the RACE reads using MiXCR and keeps one entry per CDR3 protein. The sample shows around 42,000 distinct CDR3 sequences, 3% to 3.5% of them seen only once. Sequencing used whole blood, obtained in connection with sensitization to the hapten diphenylcyclopropenone (DPC). These receptors were collected from a man aged 35 to 55 with alopecia areata. Some clones in this sample may be carry-over from other donors' samples.

This clonotype was detected many times. CDR3 sequence reads: CSAREQGASYEQYF. CDR3 nucleotide sequence: TGCAGTGCTAGAGAACAGGGGGCATCCTACGAGCAGTACTTC. The gene calls are TRBV20-1 and TRBJ2-7; 9 nucleotides agree with TRBD1. CDR1 and CDR2 from the germline V gene are DFQATT and SNEGSKA (reference sequence). The CDR3 totals 14 residues. J was trimmed by 1 base and V by 0 bases; bases with no gene match: 1.

In this sample, this clonotype turned up many times. The chain is built from TRBV2 and TRBJ1-2; possible D gene TRBD1, 6 bases. Germline V gene lookup returns CDR1 SNHLY and CDR2 FYNNEI. The germline V and J ends were trimmed by 3 bases and 4 bases, with 12 bases remaining between them. The CDR3 consists of 14 residues. In DNA form, the CDR3 reads TGTGCCAGCAGTGACCGGGGGGGGGCCTATGGCTACACCTTC. Protein product: CASSDRGGAYGYTF. Looking up the rest from reference TRBV2 and TRBJ1-2 gives the full variable domain: EPEVTQTPSHQVTQMGQEVILRCVPISNHLYFYWYRQILGQKVEFLVSFYNNEISEKSEIFDDQFSVERPDGSNFTLKIRSTKLEDSAMYFCASSDRGGAYGYTFGSGTRLTVV.

This clonotype came up many times. The V gene is TRBV15, the J gene TRBJ2-1, with D hard to call. Per germline, CDR1 LNHNV and CDR2 YYDKDF (reference sequence). Trimming left V 5 bases short and J 5 bases short, with 19 bases between. The CDR3 covers 16 residues. The CDR3 region is CATSPLVQATHNEQFF. CDR3 coding DNA: TGTGCCACCAGCCCCTTGGTTCAGGCGACCCACAATGAGCAGTTCTTC.

The sample holds many counts of this clonotype. J is TRBJ2-7 and V is TRBV20-1, with unresolved D. The V end lost 4 bases, the J end lost 9 bases, and 28 bases lay between the germline ends. This CDR3 has 16 amino acids. Germline CDR1 DFQATT, CDR2 SNEGSKA (reference sequence). In nucleotides, the CDR3 is TGCAGTGCTACCCCAAGAGGCGCCCAAGTCGTATATCGGCAGTACTTC. It specifies CSATPRGAQVVYRQYF.

In its sample, this clonotype was seen many times. This rearrangement joins TRBV6-1 to TRBJ1-1, with TRBD1 matching over 7 bases. Per the germline V gene, CDR1 is MNHNS and CDR2 is SASEGT. V gave up 5 bases and J gave up 3 bases; unmatched junction bases: 9. This CDR3 comprises 15 residues. For the CDR3, the DNA is TGTGCCAGCAGTCACGGACAGGTACAGCACACTGAAGCTTTCTTT. The encoded protein is CASSHGQVQHTEAFF.

Many counts were recorded for this clonotype. This chain links TRBV29-1 with TRBJ1-5; maybe TRBD1 (6 bases). CDR3 length: 11 amino acids. Germline CDR1 reads SQVTM; CDR2 reads ANQGSEA. Trimming removed 5 bases at V and 8 bases at J, with 10 bases between. CDR3 DNA sequence: TGCAGCGTTCAGGGGCCGGAGCCCCAGCATTTT. It codes for CSVQGPEPQHF.

Many counts were recorded for this clonotype. The chain has TRBV3-1 and TRBJ2-3; 15 bases are a match to TRBD2. J lost 6 bases, V lost 1 base, and 5 bases had no gene match. The germline gives CDR1 LGHDT, CDR2 YNNKEL (reference sequence). This CDR3 region has 17 residues. CDR3 residues: CASSQVRTSGRVDTQYF. The CDR3 region has the DNA TGTGCCAGCAGCCAAGTGCGGACTAGCGGGAGGGTGGATACGCAGTATTTT.

The chain joins TRBV19 to TRBJ1-5, with D tentatively TRBD1 (5 bases). The CDR3 covers 17 residues. CDR1 and CDR2 from the germline V gene are LNHDA and SQIVND (reference sequence). V was clipped by 5 bases and J by 6 bases, with 23 bases between them. CDR3 region: CASSPGGREAVVQPQHF. The DNA for the CDR3 is TGTGCCAGTAGTCCCGGGGGGAGGGAAGCAGTTGTTCAGCCCCAGCATTTT.

This clonotype was counted many times. V gene TRBV2 combines with J gene TRBJ2-7, with TRBD1 matching 10 bases. This CDR3 comprises 16 residues. V was pared by 1 base and J by 11 bases, with 14 bases of the junction left unmatched. Germline CDR1 and CDR2: SNHLY and FYNNEI. The CDR3: CASSEGTGDRGPPEYF. The CDR3 coding sequence is TGTGCCAGCAGTGAAGGGACCGGGGACAGGGGACCTCCAGAGTACTTC. Combining the CDR3 with reference TRBV2 and TRBJ2-7 gives the whole variable domain EPEVTQTPSHQVTQMGQEVILRCVPISNHLYFYWYRQILGQKVEFLVSFYNNEISEKSEIFDDQFSVERPDGSNFTLKIRSTKLEDSAMYFCASSEGTGDRGPPEYFGPGTRLTVT.

This clonotype was seen many times. The V and J genes are TRBV5-6 and TRBJ2-5; no clear D. In germline, CDR1 is SGHDT, CDR2 YYEEEE. Between the trimmed V and J ends, which lost 3 bases and 10 bases, there was a span of 10 bases. The CDR3 runs 11 residues. As DNA, the CDR3 is TGTGCCAGCAGCTCGGGCCCAGGCCAGTACTTC. Protein: CASSSGPGQYF. Full variable domain (outside the CDR3, taken from reference TRBV5-6 and TRBJ2-5): DAGVTQSPTHLIKTRGQQVTLRCSPKSGHDTVSWYQQALGQGPQFIFQYYEEEERQRGNFPDRFSGHQFPNYSSELNVNALLLGDSALYLCASSSGPGQYFGPGTRLLVL.

The table lists this clonotype with many counts. CDR3 bases: TGTGCCAGCAGCTTAGCAGACCTACCCTACAATGAGCAGTTCTTC. This gives the protein CASSLADLPYNEQFF. The gene calls are TRBV7-2 and TRBJ2-1; D uncertain. Trimming removed 0 bases at V and 2 bases at J, with 8 bases between. Germline V lookup: CDR1 SGHTA, CDR2 FQGNSA. The CDR3 is made up of 15 amino acids.

This clonotype has at least ten counts. V and J are TRBV20-1 and TRBJ2-1; D gene uncertain. CDR3 length equals 15 residues. The germline gives CDR1 DFQATT, CDR2 SNEGSKA (reference sequence). In DNA, the CDR3 is TGCAGCGCCCCTCCTGCCGGTCTTGTGTACAATGAGCAGTTCTTC. It specifies CSAPPAGLVYNEQFF.

This clonotype has just a few counts. The chain combines TRBV4-1 with TRBJ1-6; D gene uncertain. CDR1 is MGHRA, CDR2 YSYEKL, per germline. The V end lost 4 bases, the J end lost 7 bases, and 14 bases lay between the germline ends. The CDR3 is 15 residues long. CDR3 in amino acids: CASSLTQSVNSPLHF. CDR3 DNA sequence: TGCGCCAGCAGCCTAACCCAATCGGTAAATTCACCCCTCCACTTT.

This clonotype has at least ten counts. J is TRBJ2-7 and V is TRBV20-1; 7 bases align to TRBD2. Losses at the gene ends were 1 base for V and 5 bases for J; bases not matched to a gene: 11. The CDR3 extends over 15 amino acids. CDR1 DFQATT and CDR2 SNEGSKA come from the germline V gene (reference sequence). CDR3 sequence: CSARGLGGSFDEQYF. In DNA, the CDR3 is TGCAGTGCTAGAGGGTTGGGCGGGAGCTTCGACGAGCAGTACTTC.

The rearrangement joins TRBV25-1 to TRBJ2-1; tentative D call: TRBD1 (6 bases). V was cut by 6 bases and J by 8 bases, with 17 bases left in between. Per the germline V gene, CDR1 is MGHDK and CDR2 is SYGVNS. The CDR3 contains 14 residues. DNA of the CDR3: TGTGCCAGCAGCGCCCGCCAAGGGGGAGATGAGCAGTTCTTC. It specifies CASSARQGGDEQFF.

This clonotype was detected ten times or more. The V call is TRBV7-2, the J call TRBJ2-3; D is possibly TRBD1 or TRBD2 (5 bases each). The CDR3 covers 16 residues. Trimming stripped 5 bases from V and 1 base from J, with 16 bases between. The germline V gene encodes CDR1 SGHTA and CDR2 FQGNSA. CDR3 region: CASSEAGTLGTDTQYF. As DNA, the CDR3 is TGTGCCAGCAGCGAAGCCGGGACCCTTGGCACAGATACGCAGTATTTT.